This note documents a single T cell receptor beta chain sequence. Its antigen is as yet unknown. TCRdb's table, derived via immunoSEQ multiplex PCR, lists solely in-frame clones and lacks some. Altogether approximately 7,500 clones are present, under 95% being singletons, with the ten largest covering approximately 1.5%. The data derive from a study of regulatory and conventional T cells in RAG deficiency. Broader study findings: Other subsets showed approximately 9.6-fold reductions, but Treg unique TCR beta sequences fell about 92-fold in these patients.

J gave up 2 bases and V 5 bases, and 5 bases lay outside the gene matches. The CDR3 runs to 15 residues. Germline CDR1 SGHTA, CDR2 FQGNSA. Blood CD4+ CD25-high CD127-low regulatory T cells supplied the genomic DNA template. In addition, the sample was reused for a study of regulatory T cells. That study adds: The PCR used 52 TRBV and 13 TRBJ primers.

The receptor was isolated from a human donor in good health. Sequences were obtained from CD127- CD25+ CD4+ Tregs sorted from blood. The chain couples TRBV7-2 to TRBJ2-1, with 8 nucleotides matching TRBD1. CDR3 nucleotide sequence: TGTGCCAGCAGCGTAGACAGGGGTCCCTACAATGAGCAGTTCTTC. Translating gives CASSVDRGPYNEQFF. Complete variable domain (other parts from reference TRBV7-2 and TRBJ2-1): GAGVSQSPSNKVTEKGKDVELRCDPISGHTALYWYRQSLGQGLEFLIYFQGNSAPDKSGLPSDRFSAERTGGSVSTLTIQRTQQEDSAVYLCASSVDRGPYNEQFFGPGTRLTVL.